This T cell receptor beta chain originates from a study of post-analysis software for immune sequencing data. Overall study context: Relapsing-remitting, secondary progressive and progressive-relapsing forms made up the multiple sclerosis disease courses.

cDNA libraries for TCR beta contained unique molecular identifiers. Using its own MiXCR run on the PCR reads, TCRdb lists one record per CDR3 protein. The profile shows roughly 670,000 distinct CDR3 sequences, 59% of them singletons. General observations from the study: Under the F measure, samples that were prepared in one batch clustered strongly together. The five TRBV segments detected at higher frequency in patients than in controls included TRBV5-6, TRBV5-1 and TRBV20-1. A significant reduction in normalized Chao1 diversity was observed in multiple sclerosis patients versus controls.

About this clonotype itself: Antigen specificity is unknown.

Trimming cost V 5 bases and J 8 bases; bases outside gene matches: 15. The CDR3 is made up of 16 amino acids. CDR1 is LNHDA and CDR2 is SQIVND in the germline V gene (reference sequence). The sample taken for sequencing was blood. The sequence derives from a girl aged 2-15 years with multiple sclerosis. V is TRBV19 and J is TRBJ2-1; TRBD1 agrees at 7 bases. The CDR3 DNA follows: TGTGCCAGTAGTGGAACCATCGGACAGGTGAAGGATGAGCAGTTCTTC. Translating it yields CASSGTIGQVKDEQFF.